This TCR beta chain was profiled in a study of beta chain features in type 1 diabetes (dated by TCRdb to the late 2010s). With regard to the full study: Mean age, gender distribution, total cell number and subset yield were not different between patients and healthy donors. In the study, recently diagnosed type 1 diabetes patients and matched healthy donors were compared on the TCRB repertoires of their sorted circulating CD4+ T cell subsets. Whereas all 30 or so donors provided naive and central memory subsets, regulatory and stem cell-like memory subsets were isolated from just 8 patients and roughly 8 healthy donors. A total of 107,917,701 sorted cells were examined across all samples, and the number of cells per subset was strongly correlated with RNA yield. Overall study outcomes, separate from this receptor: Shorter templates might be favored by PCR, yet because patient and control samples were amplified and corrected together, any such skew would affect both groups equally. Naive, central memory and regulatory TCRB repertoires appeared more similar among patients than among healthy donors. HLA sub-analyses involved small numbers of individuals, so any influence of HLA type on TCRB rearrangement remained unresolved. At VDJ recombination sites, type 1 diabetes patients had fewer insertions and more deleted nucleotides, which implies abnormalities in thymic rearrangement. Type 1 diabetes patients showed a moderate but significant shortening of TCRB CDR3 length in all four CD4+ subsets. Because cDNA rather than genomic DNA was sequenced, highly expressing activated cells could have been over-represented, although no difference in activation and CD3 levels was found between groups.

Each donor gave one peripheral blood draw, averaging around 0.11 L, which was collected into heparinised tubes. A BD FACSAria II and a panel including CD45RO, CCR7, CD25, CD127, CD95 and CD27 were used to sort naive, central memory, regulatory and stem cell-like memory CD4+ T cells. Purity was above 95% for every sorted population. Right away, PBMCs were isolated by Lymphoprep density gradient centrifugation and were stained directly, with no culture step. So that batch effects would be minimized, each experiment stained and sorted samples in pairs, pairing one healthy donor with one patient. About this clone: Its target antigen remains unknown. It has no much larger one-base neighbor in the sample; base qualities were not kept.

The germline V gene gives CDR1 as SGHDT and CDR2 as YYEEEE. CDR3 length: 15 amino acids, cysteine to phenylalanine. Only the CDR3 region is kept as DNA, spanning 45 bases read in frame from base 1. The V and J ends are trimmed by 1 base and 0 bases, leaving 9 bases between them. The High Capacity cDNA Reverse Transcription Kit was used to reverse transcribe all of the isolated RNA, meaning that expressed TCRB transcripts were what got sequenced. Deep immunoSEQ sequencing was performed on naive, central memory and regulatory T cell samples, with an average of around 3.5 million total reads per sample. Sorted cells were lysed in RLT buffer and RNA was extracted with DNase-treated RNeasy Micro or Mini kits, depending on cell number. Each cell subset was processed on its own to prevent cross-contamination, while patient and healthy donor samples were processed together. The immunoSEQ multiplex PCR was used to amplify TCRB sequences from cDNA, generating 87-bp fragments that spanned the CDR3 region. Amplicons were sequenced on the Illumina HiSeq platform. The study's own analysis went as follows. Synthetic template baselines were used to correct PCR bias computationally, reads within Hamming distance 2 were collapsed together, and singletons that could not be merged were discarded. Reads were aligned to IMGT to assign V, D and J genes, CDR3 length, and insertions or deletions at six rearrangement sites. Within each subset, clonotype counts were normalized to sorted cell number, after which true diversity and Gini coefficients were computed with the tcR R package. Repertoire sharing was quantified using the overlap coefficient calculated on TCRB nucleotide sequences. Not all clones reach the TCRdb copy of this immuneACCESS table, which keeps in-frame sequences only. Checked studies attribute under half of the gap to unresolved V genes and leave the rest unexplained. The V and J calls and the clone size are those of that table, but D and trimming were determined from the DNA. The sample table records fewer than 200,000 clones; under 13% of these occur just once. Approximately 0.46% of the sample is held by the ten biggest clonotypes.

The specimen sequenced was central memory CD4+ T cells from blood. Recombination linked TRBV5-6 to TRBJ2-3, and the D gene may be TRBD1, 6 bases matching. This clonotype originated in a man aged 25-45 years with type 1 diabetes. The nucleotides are TGTGCCAGCAGCTTGAGGCAGGGGAGCACAGATACGCAGTATTTT. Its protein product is CASSLRQGSTDTQYF.